A selection of T cell receptor beta chains follows, all from one sample in a study of CXCR3-negative and CXCR3-positive naive CD8 T cells. After re-calling the 5' RACE reads, TCRdb lists one entry per CDR3 protein, DNA absent. Its table lists 150,000 to 170,000 distinct CDR3 sequences. Material for sequencing was naive CXCR3+ CD8+ T cells from blood. Receptor source: a human donor in good health. Some clones in this sample may be carry-over from other donors' samples. CDR3s include the opening cysteine and the closing phenylalanine or tryptophan. Fields, in order: V gene, CDR3 length, J gene, CDR3 protein.

TRBV9	15	TRBJ1-1	CASSVSESANTEAFF
TRBV29-1	12	TRBJ2-2	CSVGGLAGELFF
TRBV2	16	TRBJ2-7	CASSGPPTGSDYEQYF
TRBV4-1	13	TRBJ2-7	CASSQDPGTEQYF
TRBV5-6	16	TRBJ1-1	CASSLIRVWTNTEAFF
TRBV6-2/TRBV6-3	14	TRBJ1-1	CASSYSALNTEAFF
TRBV28	11	TRBJ2-7	CAISRGYEQYF
TRBV27	15	TRBJ2-7	CASSLGRGLSYEQYF
TRBV3-1	12	TRBJ2-1	CASSPSLHEQFF
TRBV5-5	15	TRBJ2-5	CASSLVTAAWETQYF
TRBV5-1	13	TRBJ1-1	CASSPDINTEAFF
TRBV29-1	14	TRBJ2-1	CSATGERSANEQFF
TRBV4-1	15	TRBJ1-2	CASSQVPGTGYGYTF
TRBV20-1	14	TRBJ1-4	CSARRTGFREKLFF
TRBV5-1	13	TRBJ2-7	CASSGVTTYEQYF
TRBV12-3/TRBV12-4	15	TRBJ2-1	CASSISGGSYNEQFF
TRBV7-8	16	TRBJ2-1	CASSLYVAGAWDEQFF
TRBV29-1	13	TRBJ2-7	CSVAGQGAREQYF
TRBV4-1	17	TRBJ2-7	CASSQDITWTSGYEQYF
TRBV15	17	TRBJ1-2	CATSRDREGDANYGYTF
TRBV5-6	16	TRBJ2-1	CASSLALAGTWNEQFF
TRBV6-5	15	TRBJ1-2	CASSYVPGGDYGYTF
TRBV23-1	14	TRBJ2-5	CASSQTGVQETQYF
TRBV20-1	17	TRBJ2-7	CSARESGLAGVMDEQYF
TRBV15	14	TRBJ1-2	CATRGRDRNYGYTF
TRBV19	16	TRBJ2-7	CASSIDISAGGYEQYF
TRBV2	14	TRBJ2-1	CASTLDTLRNEQFF
TRBV7-9	15	TRBJ1-1	CASSPRQAMNTEAFF
TRBV12-3/TRBV12-4	14	TRBJ2-7	CASGARVETYEQYF
TRBV12-3/TRBV12-4	13	TRBJ2-2	CASSFSPTGELFF
TRBV11-3	16	TRBJ2-1	CASRARGVSSYNEQFF
TRBV14	16	TRBJ2-1	CASSQGTSGRAGEQFF
TRBV4-1	19	TRBJ2-3	CASSQGSRTGTGYTDTQYF
TRBV5-1	14	TRBJ2-1	CASSLSSSYNEQFF
TRBV27	13	TRBJ1-5	CASSRDRYQPQHF
TRBV6-5	11	TRBJ2-1	CASSPRGEQFF
TRBV2	14	TRBJ2-1	CATLTGGAGNEQFF
TRBV7-9	12	TRBJ1-1	CASSLRATEAFF
TRBV5-5	14	TRBJ2-7	CASSLGRDAYEQYF
TRBV12-3/TRBV12-4	13	TRBJ1-2	CASSLQGTYGYTF
TRBV14	15	TRBJ2-1	CASSQFLAGGGEQFF
TRBV7-9	15	TRBJ1-4	CASSPLQGGPEKLFF
TRBV4-1	15	TRBJ2-2	CASSQVGINTGELFF
TRBV29-1	12	TRBJ2-7	CSVDEEGYEQYF
TRBV10-3	14	TRBJ2-7	CAISGLAGSYEQYF
TRBV12-3/TRBV12-4	16	TRBJ2-3	CASSGLAGGITDTQYF
TRBV6-2/TRBV6-3	16	TRBJ1-2	CASSGTVDRAYYGYTF
TRBV29-1	18	TRBJ2-5	CSVSVGTSLGGYQETQYF
TRBV27	14	TRBJ1-5	CASSLEGPYQPQHF
TRBV15	12	TRBJ1-2	CATSRREGGYTF
TRBV24-1	16	TRBJ2-3	CATSGLLAGEPDTQYF
TRBV7-9	11	TRBJ2-2	CASSLPGELFF
TRBV28	12	TRBJ2-7	CASSRGYYEQYF
TRBV6-2/TRBV6-3	14	TRBJ2-3	CASSYGGDTDTQYF
TRBV7-3	14	TRBJ1-1	CASSLYRADTEAFF
TRBV2	16	TRBJ2-1	CASSVGDQLTNNEQFF
TRBV4-1	14	TRBJ2-7	CASSPGDSLYEQYF
TRBV27	14	TRBJ2-5	CASSATGIYETQYF
TRBV5-1	15	TRBJ1-2	CASSYGQGGLNGYTF
TRBV29-1	12	TRBJ1-1	CSVPPQGTEAFF